These T cell receptor beta chains were read from a single sample in a study of OX40 agonist ivuxolimab in advanced cancers. The assay was immunoSEQ multiplex PCR, and TCRdb's table has in-frame clones only and misses some. The table shows about 81,000 clones, with 90% to 95% occurring only once. Specimen: CD4+ or CD8+ T cells sorted from blood, collected in a trial of the OX40 agonist ivuxolimab. The receptor source for this set is an adult with an advanced solid tumor such as melanoma, head and neck, liver or kidney cancer. Each CDR3 is given with its conserved first and last residue. The D gene is left open where the match is weak. The size field is filled for only some rows; it gives once, few, many or a size class.

v_gene: TRBV27
j_gene: TRBJ2-7
d_gene: NA
abundance: NA
CDR3aa: CASSPLGTAGVDEQYF
CDR3nt: TGTGCCAGCAGCCCCTTAGGGACGGCCGGGGTAGACGAGCAGTACTTC

v_gene: TRBV5-1
j_gene: TRBJ1-2
d_gene: NA
abundance: NA
CDR3aa: CASSLEGGYTF
CDR3nt: TGCGCCAGCAGCTTGGAGGGTGGCTACACCTTC

v_gene: TRBV5-1
j_gene: TRBJ1-1
d_gene: NA
abundance: once
CDR3aa: CASSLGRRVVGSTEAFF
CDR3nt: TGCGCCAGCAGCTTGGGACGCCGAGTTGTAGGGAGCACTGAAGCTTTCTTT

v_gene: TRBV9
j_gene: TRBJ2-7
d_gene: TRBD1
abundance: NA
CDR3aa: CASSVGPGQGDEQYF
CDR3nt: TGTGCCAGCAGCGTGGGACCGGGACAGGGGGACGAGCAGTACTTC

v_gene: TRBV6-1
j_gene: TRBJ1-1
d_gene: NA
abundance: once
CDR3aa: CASRPEFGAFF
CDR3nt: TGTGCCAGCAGGCCGGAATTTGGGGCTTTCTTT

v_gene: TRBV19
j_gene: TRBJ2-7
d_gene: NA
abundance: once
CDR3aa: CASSIWGLEQYF
CDR3nt: TGTGCCAGTAGTATCTGGGGGCTTGAGCAGTACTTC

v_gene: TRBV5-1
j_gene: TRBJ2-1
d_gene: TRBD2
abundance: NA
CDR3aa: CASRTSGVGYNEQFF
CDR3nt: TGCGCCAGCAGGACTAGCGGGGTGGGGTACAATGAGCAGTTCTTC

v_gene: TRBV5-6
j_gene: TRBJ2-7
d_gene: NA
abundance: NA
CDR3aa: CASSLSGDEQYF
CDR3nt: TGTGCCAGCAGCTTGTCGGGGGACGAGCAGTACTTC

v_gene: TRBV18
j_gene: TRBJ2-7
d_gene: TRBD1
abundance: NA
CDR3aa: CASSPTDRGYERTYEQYF
CDR3nt: TGTGCCAGCTCACCAACCGACAGGGGTTACGAGCGGACGTACGAGCAGTACTTC

v_gene: TRBV5-1
j_gene: TRBJ2-3
d_gene: TRBD2
abundance: NA
CDR3aa: CASSLAEASGTSTDTQYF
CDR3nt: TGCGCCAGCAGCTTGGCCGAGGCTAGCGGGACGAGCACAGATACGCAGTATTTT

v_gene: TRBV6-5
j_gene: TRBJ1-1
d_gene: TRBD1
abundance: once
CDR3aa: CASSHGTGLNTEAFF
CDR3nt: TGTGCCAGCAGTCATGGGACAGGCCTGAACACTGAAGCTTTCTTT

v_gene: TRBV10-3
j_gene: TRBJ2-7
d_gene: TRBD1
abundance: NA
CDR3aa: CAISPGQGVTYEQYF
CDR3nt: TGTGCCATCAGTCCGGGACAGGGGGTGACCTACGAGCAGTACTTC

v_gene: TRBV7-9
j_gene: TRBJ2-1
d_gene: TRBD2
abundance: NA
CDR3aa: CARAPADESGSYNEQFF
CDR3nt: TGTGCCAGAGCTCCCGCGGATGAGAGCGGGAGCTACAATGAGCAGTTCTTC

v_gene: TRBV27
j_gene: TRBJ1-1
d_gene: NA
abundance: few
CDR3aa: CATLGGGREAFF
CDR3nt: TGTGCCACCCTGGGCGGGGGAAGGGAAGCTTTCTTT

v_gene: TRBV7-9
j_gene: TRBJ2-1
d_gene: NA
abundance: once
CDR3aa: CASSPHVGEQFF
CDR3nt: TGTGCCAGCAGCCCTCACGTGGGTGAGCAGTTCTTC

v_gene: TRBV27
j_gene: TRBJ2-6
d_gene: NA
abundance: few
CDR3aa: CASRAGANVLTF
CDR3nt: TGTGCCAGCAGGGCTGGGGCCAACGTCCTGACTTTC

v_gene: TRBV12-5
j_gene: TRBJ1-2
d_gene: NA
abundance: NA
CDR3aa: CASGFYGNLYGYTF
CDR3nt: TGTGCTAGTGGTTTTTACGGGAATCTCTATGGCTACACCTTC

v_gene: TRBV9
j_gene: TRBJ2-7
d_gene: NA
abundance: NA
CDR3aa: CASSPEGMVNEQYF
CDR3nt: TGTGCCAGCAGCCCCGAAGGGATGGTTAACGAGCAGTACTTC

v_gene: TRBV19
j_gene: TRBJ2-1
d_gene: TRBD2
abundance: NA
CDR3aa: CASSIGGLYSGTEQFF
CDR3nt: TGTGCCAGTAGTATAGGGGGGTTGTATAGCGGGACTGAGCAGTTCTTC

v_gene: TRBV19
j_gene: TRBJ1-5
d_gene: NA
abundance: NA
CDR3aa: CASSTGGNQPQHF
CDR3nt: TGTGCCAGTAGTACAGGGGGCAATCAGCCCCAGCATTTT

v_gene: TRBV7-2
j_gene: TRBJ2-1
d_gene: TRBD1
abundance: NA
CDR3aa: CASSHTGGRGLYNEQFF
CDR3nt: TGTGCCAGCAGTCATACAGGGGGTAGAGGACTATACAATGAGCAGTTCTTC

v_gene: TRBV7-9
j_gene: TRBJ2-5
d_gene: NA
abundance: NA
CDR3aa: CASSLLETQYF
CDR3nt: TGTGCCAGCAGCTTATTGGAGACCCAGTACTTC

v_gene: TRBV4-1
j_gene: TRBJ2-2
d_gene: NA
abundance: NA
CDR3aa: CASNREGTGELFF
CDR3nt: TGCGCCAGCAACAGGGAAGGGACCGGGGAGCTGTTTTTT

v_gene: TRBV28
j_gene: TRBJ2-1
d_gene: TRBD2
abundance: NA
CDR3aa: CASSHSGSGNEQFF
CDR3nt: TGTGCCAGCAGCCATAGCGGGAGCGGGAATGAGCAGTTCTTC

v_gene: TRBV5-4
j_gene: TRBJ1-4
d_gene: NA
abundance: NA
CDR3aa: CASSLSGANEKLFF
CDR3nt: TGTGCCAGCAGCCTCTCGGGGGCTAATGAAAAACTGTTTTTT

v_gene: TRBV4-3
j_gene: TRBJ1-1
d_gene: TRBD1
abundance: NA
CDR3aa: CASSQAPTGGTEAFF
CDR3nt: TGCGCCAGCAGCCAAGCACCTACAGGGGGCACTGAAGCTTTCTTT

v_gene: TRBV12-5
j_gene: TRBJ1-1
d_gene: NA
abundance: NA
CDR3aa: CASGLTTGSTEAFF
CDR3nt: TGTGCTAGTGGTTTGACAACAGGTTCCACTGAAGCTTTCTTT

v_gene: TRBV7-9
j_gene: TRBJ2-3
d_gene: TRBD2
abundance: NA
CDR3aa: CASSPGLAGAYIGTDTQYF
CDR3nt: TGTGCCAGCAGCCCTGGACTAGCGGGAGCATATATCGGGACAGATACGCAGTATTTT

v_gene: TRBV5-1
j_gene: TRBJ2-5
d_gene: NA
abundance: NA
CDR3aa: CASRYEDSIQETQYF
CDR3nt: TGCGCCAGCAGGTACGAGGACAGTATACAAGAGACCCAGTACTTC

v_gene: TRBV29-1
j_gene: TRBJ2-5
d_gene: TRBD1
abundance: NA
CDR3aa: CSVARVHQPGQPVETQYF
CDR3nt: TGCAGCGTTGCAAGGGTACACCAACCGGGACAGCCCGTAGAGACCCAGTACTTC

v_gene: TRBV6-1
j_gene: TRBJ2-7
d_gene: NA
abundance: NA
CDR3aa: CASRDPGPTRQYF
CDR3nt: TGTGCCAGCAGAGATCCGGGCCCCACAAGGCAGTACTTC

v_gene: TRBV5-8
j_gene: TRBJ1-5
d_gene: NA
abundance: once
CDR3aa: CASSPLRGGYSNQPQHF
CDR3nt: TGTGCCAGCAGCCCGCTAAGGGGGGGGTATAGCAATCAGCCCCAGCATTTT

v_gene: TRBV12-5
j_gene: TRBJ1-1
d_gene: NA
abundance: NA
CDR3aa: CASGFFLGQLGANTEAFF
CDR3nt: TGTGCTAGTGGTTTTTTCCTCGGACAACTTGGGGCGAACACTGAAGCTTTCTTT

v_gene: TRBV5-1
j_gene: TRBJ2-7
d_gene: TRBD1
abundance: once
CDR3aa: CASSFPGGYEQYF
CDR3nt: TGCGCCAGCAGCTTCCCAGGGGGCTACGAGCAGTACTTC

v_gene: TRBV5-4
j_gene: TRBJ1-2
d_gene: TRBD1
abundance: NA
CDR3aa: CASSPGTEDNYGYTF
CDR3nt: TGTGCCAGCAGCCCCGGGACAGAAGATAACTATGGCTACACCTTC

v_gene: TRBV10-2
j_gene: TRBJ2-5
d_gene: TRBD2
abundance: NA
CDR3aa: CASSEAGGGETQYF
CDR3nt: TGCGCCAGCAGTGAGGCGGGGGGAGGAGAGACCCAGTACTTC

v_gene: TRBV27
j_gene: TRBJ2-2
d_gene: NA
abundance: NA
CDR3aa: CASSFLVSTPANTGELFF
CDR3nt: TGTGCCAGCAGTTTTTTAGTTTCGACCCCCGCGAACACCGGGGAGCTGTTTTTT

v_gene: TRBV5-1
j_gene: TRBJ2-5
d_gene: NA
abundance: once
CDR3aa: CGHLGLRRETQYF
CDR3nt: TGCGGACATCTGGGACTTAGGCGGGAGACCCAGTACTTC

v_gene: TRBV6-1
j_gene: TRBJ1-1
d_gene: NA
abundance: NA
CDR3aa: CASSVMDTEAFF
CDR3nt: TGTGCCAGCAGTGTTATGGACACTGAAGCTTTCTTT

v_gene: TRBV4-1
j_gene: TRBJ2-7
d_gene: TRBD1
abundance: NA
CDR3aa: CASSQEDRLGSYEQYF
CDR3nt: TGCGCCAGCAGCCAAGAGGACAGGCTTGGCTCCTACGAGCAGTACTTC

v_gene: TRBV19
j_gene: TRBJ2-2
d_gene: NA
abundance: NA
CDR3aa: CASSIWGAAGELFF
CDR3nt: TGTGCCAGTAGTATATGGGGGGCAGCCGGGGAGCTGTTTTTT

v_gene: TRBV5-1
j_gene: TRBJ2-3
d_gene: TRBD2
abundance: NA
CDR3aa: CASSYPIRGGPPDTQYF
CDR3nt: TGCGCCAGCAGCTACCCCATCCGGGGGGGCCCCCCAGATACGCAGTATTTT

v_gene: TRBV5-6
j_gene: TRBJ2-1
d_gene: NA
abundance: NA
CDR3aa: CASSFASVSSYNEQFF
CDR3nt: TGTGCCAGCAGCTTCGCGAGCGTTTCCTCCTACAATGAGCAGTTCTTC

v_gene: TRBV7-9
j_gene: TRBJ2-7
d_gene: TRBD2
abundance: NA
CDR3aa: CASSGRGGRYEQYF
CDR3nt: TGTGCCAGCAGCGGCCGGGGGGGAAGGTACGAGCAGTACTTC

v_gene: TRBV4-3
j_gene: TRBJ2-7
d_gene: NA
abundance: NA
CDR3aa: CASSQGAGAYEQYF
CDR3nt: TGCGCCAGCAGCCAAGGGGCAGGGGCGTACGAGCAGTACTTC

v_gene: TRBV28
j_gene: TRBJ1-5
d_gene: TRBD1
abundance: NA
CDR3aa: CASSFWTGGNQPQHF
CDR3nt: TGTGCCAGCAGTTTCTGGACAGGGGGTAATCAGCCCCAGCATTTT

v_gene: TRBV4-3
j_gene: TRBJ2-7
d_gene: TRBD1
abundance: NA
CDR3aa: CASSHLTGDYEQYF
CDR3nt: TGCGCCAGCAGCCATCTCACAGGGGACTACGAGCAGTACTTC

v_gene: TRBV7-2
j_gene: TRBJ2-7
d_gene: TRBD2
abundance: NA
CDR3aa: CASSPTSGYYEQYF
CDR3nt: TGTGCCAGCAGCCCGACTAGCGGATATTACGAGCAGTACTTC

v_gene: TRBV29-1
j_gene: TRBJ2-7
d_gene: TRBD2
abundance: NA
CDR3aa: CSVGGGRESPYEQYF
CDR3nt: TGCAGCGTTGGGGGAGGGCGGGAGTCTCCCTACGAGCAGTACTTC